This paragraph covers one T cell receptor beta chain sequence. TCRdb keeps only in-frame clones here, not all; method: immunoSEQ multiplex PCR. Among approximately 43,000 clones listed, approximately 92% were seen once. Germline V lookup: CDR1 LGHNA, CDR2 YSLEER. The CDR3 loop spans 17 amino acids. V gave up 0 bases and J gave up 1 base, with 15 bases separating them. These data come from a study of T cell changes during pregnancy in multiple sclerosis. Sequences were derived from CD8+ T cells from peripheral blood mononuclear cells, sampled after pregnancy. V usage is TRBV4-3 and J usage is TRBJ2-5; D is uncertain. This receptor was taken from a female donor with multiple sclerosis, enrolled in a pregnancy study. In DNA form, the CDR3 reads TGCGCCAGCAGCCAAGATAGGATTGAGGTCTCCCAAGAGACCCAGTACTTC. Translating it yields CASSQDRIEVSQETQYF.